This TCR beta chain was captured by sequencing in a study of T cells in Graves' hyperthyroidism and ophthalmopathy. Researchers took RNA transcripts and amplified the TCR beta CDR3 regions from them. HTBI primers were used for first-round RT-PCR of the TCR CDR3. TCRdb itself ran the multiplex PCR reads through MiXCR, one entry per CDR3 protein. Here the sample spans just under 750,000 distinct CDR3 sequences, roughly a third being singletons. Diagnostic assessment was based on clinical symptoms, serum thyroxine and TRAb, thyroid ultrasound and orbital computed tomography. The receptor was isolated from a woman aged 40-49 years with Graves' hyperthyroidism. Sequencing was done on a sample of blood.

The chain's CDR3 is CASAGQISLNQPQHF. CDR3 sequence (DNA): TGCGCCAGCGCCGGACAGATCTCCCTCAATCAGCCCCAGCATTTT. The chain has TRBV4-3 and TRBJ1-5, with a tentative D call TRBD1 (6 bases). The CDR3 spans 15 residues. The germline CDR1 and CDR2 sequences are LGHNA and YSLEER. V gave up 8 bases and J gave up 3 bases, with 17 bases separating them.